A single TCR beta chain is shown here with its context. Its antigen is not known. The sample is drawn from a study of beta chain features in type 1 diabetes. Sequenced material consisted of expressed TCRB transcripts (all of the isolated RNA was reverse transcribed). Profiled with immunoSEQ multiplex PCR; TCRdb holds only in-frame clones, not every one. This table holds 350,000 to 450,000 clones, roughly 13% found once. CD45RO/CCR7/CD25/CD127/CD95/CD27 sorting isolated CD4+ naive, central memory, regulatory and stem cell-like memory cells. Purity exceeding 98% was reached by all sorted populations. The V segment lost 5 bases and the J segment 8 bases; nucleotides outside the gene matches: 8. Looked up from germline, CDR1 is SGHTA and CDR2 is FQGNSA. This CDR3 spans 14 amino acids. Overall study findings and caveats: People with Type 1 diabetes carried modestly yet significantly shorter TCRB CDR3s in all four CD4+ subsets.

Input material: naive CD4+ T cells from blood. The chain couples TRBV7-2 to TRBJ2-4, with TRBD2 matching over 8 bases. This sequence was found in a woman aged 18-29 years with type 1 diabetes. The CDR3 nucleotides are TGTGCCAGCAGCCCCGGGGGGGGAGTGTACATTCAGTACTTC. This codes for CASSPGGGVYIQYF.